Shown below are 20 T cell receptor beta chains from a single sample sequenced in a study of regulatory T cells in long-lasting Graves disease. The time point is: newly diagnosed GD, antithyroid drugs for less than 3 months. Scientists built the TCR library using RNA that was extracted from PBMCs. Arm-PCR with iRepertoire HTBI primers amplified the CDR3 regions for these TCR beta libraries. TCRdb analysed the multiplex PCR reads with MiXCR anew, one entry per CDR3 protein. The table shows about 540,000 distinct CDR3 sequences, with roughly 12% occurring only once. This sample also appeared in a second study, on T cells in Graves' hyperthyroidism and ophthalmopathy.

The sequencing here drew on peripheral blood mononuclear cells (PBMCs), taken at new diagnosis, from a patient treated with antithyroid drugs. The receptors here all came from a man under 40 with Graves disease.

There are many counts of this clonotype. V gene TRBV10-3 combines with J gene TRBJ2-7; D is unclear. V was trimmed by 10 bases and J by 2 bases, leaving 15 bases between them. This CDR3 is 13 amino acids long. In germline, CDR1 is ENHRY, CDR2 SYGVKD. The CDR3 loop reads CATAPGDPYEQYF. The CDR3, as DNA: TGTGCCACAGCCCCCGGAGACCCCTACGAGCAGTACTTC.

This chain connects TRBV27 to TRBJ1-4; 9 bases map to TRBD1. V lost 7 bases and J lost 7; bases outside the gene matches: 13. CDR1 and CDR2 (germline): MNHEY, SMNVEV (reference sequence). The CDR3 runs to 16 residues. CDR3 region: CASMRTFGTGFEKLFF. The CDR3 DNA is TGTGCCAGCATGAGAACCTTCGGGACAGGGTTTGAAAAACTGTTTTTT.

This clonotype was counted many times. CDR3: CASSPPGALGTDTQYF. The CDR3 DNA is TGTGCCAGCAGTCCTCCCGGGGCTCTAGGCACAGATACGCAGTATTTT. V gene TRBV12-3 or TRBV12-4 combines with J gene TRBJ2-3; tentatively, D is TRBD1 or TRBD2 (5 bases each). Trimming left V 5 bases short and J 1 base short, with 16 bases between. The CDR3 is 16 residues long.

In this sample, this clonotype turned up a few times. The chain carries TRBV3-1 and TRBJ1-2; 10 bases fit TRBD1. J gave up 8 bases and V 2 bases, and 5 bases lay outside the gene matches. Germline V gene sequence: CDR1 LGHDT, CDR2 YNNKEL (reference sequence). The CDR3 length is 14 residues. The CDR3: CASSQKGQGRGYTF. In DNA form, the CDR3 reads TGTGCCAGCAGCCAAAAGGGACAGGGGAGGGGCTACACCTTC.

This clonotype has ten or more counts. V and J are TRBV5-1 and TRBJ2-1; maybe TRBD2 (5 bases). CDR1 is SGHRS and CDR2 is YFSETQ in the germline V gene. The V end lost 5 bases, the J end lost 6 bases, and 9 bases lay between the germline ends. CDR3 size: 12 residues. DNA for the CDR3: TGCGCCAGCAGTCAGCGGATCAATGAGCAGTTCTTC. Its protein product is CASSQRINEQFF.

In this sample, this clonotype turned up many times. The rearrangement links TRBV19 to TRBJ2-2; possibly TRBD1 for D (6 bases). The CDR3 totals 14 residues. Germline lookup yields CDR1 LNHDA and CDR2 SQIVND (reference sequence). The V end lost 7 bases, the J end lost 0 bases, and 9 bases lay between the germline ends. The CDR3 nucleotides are TGTGCCAGTATGGGACAAGCGAACACCGGGGAGCTGTTTTTT. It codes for CASMGQANTGELFF.

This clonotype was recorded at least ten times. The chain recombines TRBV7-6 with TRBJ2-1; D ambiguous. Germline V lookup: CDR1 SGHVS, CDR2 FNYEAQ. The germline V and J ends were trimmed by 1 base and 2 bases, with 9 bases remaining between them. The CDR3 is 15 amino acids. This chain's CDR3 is CASSLEDKPYNEQFF. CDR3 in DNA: TGTGCCAGCAGCTTAGAAGACAAGCCCTACAATGAGCAGTTCTTC.

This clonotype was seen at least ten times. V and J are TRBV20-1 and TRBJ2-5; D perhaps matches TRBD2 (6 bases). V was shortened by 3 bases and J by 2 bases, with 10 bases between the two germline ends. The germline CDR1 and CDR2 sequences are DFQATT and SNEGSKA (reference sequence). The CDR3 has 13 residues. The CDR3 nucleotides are TGCAGTGCTAGCGGGAGCCCTCAAGAGACCCAGTACTTC. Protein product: CSASGSPQETQYF.

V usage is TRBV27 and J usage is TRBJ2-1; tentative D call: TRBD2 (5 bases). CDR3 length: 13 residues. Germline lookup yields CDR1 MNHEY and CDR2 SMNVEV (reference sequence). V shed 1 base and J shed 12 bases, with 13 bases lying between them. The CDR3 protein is CASSLLWAGRQFF. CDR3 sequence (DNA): TGTGCCAGCAGTTTATTGTGGGCGGGTAGGCAGTTCTTC.

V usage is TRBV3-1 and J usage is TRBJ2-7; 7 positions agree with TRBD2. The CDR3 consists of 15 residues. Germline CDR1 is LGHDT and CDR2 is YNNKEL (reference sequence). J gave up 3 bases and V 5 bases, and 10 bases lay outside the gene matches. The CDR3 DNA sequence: TGTGCCAGCAGCGAAACCGCAGCGGGATTCTACGAGCAGTACTTC. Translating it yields CASSETAAGFYEQYF.

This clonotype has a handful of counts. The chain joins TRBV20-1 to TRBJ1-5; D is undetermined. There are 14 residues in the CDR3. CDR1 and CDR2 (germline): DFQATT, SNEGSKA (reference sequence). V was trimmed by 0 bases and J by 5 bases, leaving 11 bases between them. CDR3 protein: CSARDGTRDQPQHF. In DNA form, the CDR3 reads TGCAGTGCTAGAGATGGAACACGGGATCAGCCCCAGCATTTT.

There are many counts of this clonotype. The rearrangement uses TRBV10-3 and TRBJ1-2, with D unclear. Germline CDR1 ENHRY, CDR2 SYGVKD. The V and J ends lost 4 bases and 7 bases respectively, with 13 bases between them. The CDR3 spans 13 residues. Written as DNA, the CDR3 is TGTGCCATCAGTGGCGGTCGAATCGGTGGCTACACCTTC. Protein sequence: CAISGGRIGGYTF.

In DNA, the CDR3 is TGTGCCAGCTCGGCAGGGACGGCGGCGAACACCGGGGAGCTGTTTTTT. The encoded protein is CASSAGTAANTGELFF. The chain recombines TRBV18 with TRBJ2-2; tentatively, D is TRBD1 or TRBD2 (5 bases each). The CDR3 covers 16 residues. From germline, CDR1 is KGHSH and CDR2 LQKENI. Deletions cut 6 bases from V and 0 bases from J, with 14 bases between.

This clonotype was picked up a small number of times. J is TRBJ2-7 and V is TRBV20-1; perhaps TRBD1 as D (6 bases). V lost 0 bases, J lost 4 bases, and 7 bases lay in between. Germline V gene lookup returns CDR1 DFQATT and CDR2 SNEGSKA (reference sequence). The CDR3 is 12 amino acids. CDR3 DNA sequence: TGCAGTGCTAGAGATCAGGGGTACGAGCAGTACTTC. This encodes CSARDQGYEQYF.

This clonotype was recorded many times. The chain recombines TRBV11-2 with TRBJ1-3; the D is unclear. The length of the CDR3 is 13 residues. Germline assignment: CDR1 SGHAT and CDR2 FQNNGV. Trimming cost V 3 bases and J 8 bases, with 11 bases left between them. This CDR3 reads CASSLAGGHTIYF. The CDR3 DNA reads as TGTGCCAGCAGCTTGGCGGGCGGACACACCATATATTTT.

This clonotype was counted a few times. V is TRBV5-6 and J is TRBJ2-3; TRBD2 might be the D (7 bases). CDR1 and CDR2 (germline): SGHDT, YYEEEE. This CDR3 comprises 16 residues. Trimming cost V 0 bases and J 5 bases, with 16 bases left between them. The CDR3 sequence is CASSLEGGGRQDTQYF. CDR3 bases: TGTGCCAGCAGCTTGGAGGGCGGGGGCCGACAAGATACGCAGTATTTT.

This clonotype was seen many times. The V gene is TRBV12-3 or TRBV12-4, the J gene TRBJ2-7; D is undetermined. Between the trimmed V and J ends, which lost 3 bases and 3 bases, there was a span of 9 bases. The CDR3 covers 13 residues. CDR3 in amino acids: CASSFDRLYEQYF. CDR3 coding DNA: TGTGCCAGCAGTTTCGACCGCCTCTACGAGCAGTACTTC.

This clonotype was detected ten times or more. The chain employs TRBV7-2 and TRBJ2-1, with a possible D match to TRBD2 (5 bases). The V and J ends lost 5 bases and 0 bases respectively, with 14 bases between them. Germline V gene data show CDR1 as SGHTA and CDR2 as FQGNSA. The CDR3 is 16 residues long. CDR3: CASSLRTGSSYNEQFF. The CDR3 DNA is TGTGCCAGCAGCCTCAGGACTGGGAGCTCCTACAATGAGCAGTTCTTC.

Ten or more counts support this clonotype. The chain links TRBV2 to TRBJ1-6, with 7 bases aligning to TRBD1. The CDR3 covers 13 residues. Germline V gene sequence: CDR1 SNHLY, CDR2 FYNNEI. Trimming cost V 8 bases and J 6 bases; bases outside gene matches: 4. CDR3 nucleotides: TGTGCCAGCGTGTGGGACAGTAATTCACCCCTCCACTTT. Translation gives CASVWDSNSPLHF.

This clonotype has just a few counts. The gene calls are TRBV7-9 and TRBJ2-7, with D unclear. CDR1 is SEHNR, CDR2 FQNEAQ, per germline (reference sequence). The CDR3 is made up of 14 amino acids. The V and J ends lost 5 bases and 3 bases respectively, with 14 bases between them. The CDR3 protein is CASSPVVGIYEQYF. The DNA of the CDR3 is TGTGCCAGCAGCCCGGTGGTGGGGATCTACGAGCAGTACTTC. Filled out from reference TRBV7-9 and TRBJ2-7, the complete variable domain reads DTGVSQNPRHKITKRGQNVTFRCDPISEHNRLYWYRQTLGQGPEFLTYFQNEAQLEKSRLLSDRFSAERPKGSFSTLEIQRTEQGDSAMYLCASSPVVGIYEQYFGPGTRLTVT.